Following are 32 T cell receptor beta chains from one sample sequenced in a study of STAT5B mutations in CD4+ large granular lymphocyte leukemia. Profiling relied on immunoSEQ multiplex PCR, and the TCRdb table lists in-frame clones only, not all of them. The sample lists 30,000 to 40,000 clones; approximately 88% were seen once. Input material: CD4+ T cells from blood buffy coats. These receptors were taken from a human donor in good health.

In DNA, the CDR3 is TGTGCCAGCAGCACCGGGAGTACAGATACGCAGTATTTT. Translating gives CASSTGSTDTQYF. The chain uses TRBV7-9 and TRBJ2-3, with D possibly matching TRBD2 (6 bases). This CDR3 is 13 amino acids long. Trimming took 5 bases from V and 3 from J, leaving 9 bases between them. From germline, CDR1 is SEHNR and CDR2 FQNEAQ (reference sequence).

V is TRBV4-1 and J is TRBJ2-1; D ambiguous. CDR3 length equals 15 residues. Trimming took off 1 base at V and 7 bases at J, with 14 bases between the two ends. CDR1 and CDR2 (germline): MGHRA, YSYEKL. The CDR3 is CASSQVPFLQNEQFF. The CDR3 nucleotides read TGCGCCAGCAGCCAAGTACCCTTCCTACAGAATGAGCAGTTCTTC.

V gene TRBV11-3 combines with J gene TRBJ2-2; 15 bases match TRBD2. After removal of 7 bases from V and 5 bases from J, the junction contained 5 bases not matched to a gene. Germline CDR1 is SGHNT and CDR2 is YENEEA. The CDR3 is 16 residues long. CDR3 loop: CASTQGLAGGTGELFF. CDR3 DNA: TGTGCCAGCACCCAAGGACTAGCGGGAGGGACCGGGGAGCTGTTTTTT.

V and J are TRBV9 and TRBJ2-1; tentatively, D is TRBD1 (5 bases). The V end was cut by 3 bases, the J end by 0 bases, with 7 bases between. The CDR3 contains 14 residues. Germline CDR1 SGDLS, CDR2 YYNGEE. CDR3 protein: CASSGQGSYNEQFF. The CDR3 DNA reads TGTGCCAGCAGCGGGCAGGGCTCCTACAATGAGCAGTTCTTC.

CDR3 bases: TGCGCCAGCAGTGAGGCGGGCCAGAATACCTACGAGCAGTACTTC. Residues: CASSEAGQNTYEQYF. This rearrangement joins TRBV10-1 to TRBJ2-7; TRBD2 might be the D (5 bases). Germline V gene sequence: CDR1 WNHNN, CDR2 SYGVQD (reference sequence). V lost 2 bases, J lost 2 bases, and 13 bases lay in between. The CDR3 loop spans 15 amino acids.

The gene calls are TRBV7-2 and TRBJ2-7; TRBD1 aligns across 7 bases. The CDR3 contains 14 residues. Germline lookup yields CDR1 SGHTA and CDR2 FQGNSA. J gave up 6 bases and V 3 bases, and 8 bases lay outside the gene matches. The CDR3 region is CASSFQYRDSEQYF. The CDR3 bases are TGTGCCAGCAGCTTCCAATACCGGGACAGCGAGCAGTACTTC.

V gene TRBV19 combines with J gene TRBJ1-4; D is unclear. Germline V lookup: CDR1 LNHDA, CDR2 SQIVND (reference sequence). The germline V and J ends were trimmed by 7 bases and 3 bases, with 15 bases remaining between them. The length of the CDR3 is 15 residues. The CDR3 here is CASKGAGDPNEKLFF. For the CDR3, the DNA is TGTGCCAGTAAAGGTGCCGGGGATCCTAATGAAAAACTGTTTTTT.

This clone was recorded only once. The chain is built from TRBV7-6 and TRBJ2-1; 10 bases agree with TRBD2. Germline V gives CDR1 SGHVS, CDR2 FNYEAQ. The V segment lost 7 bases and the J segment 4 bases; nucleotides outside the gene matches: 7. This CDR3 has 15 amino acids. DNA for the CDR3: TGTGCCAGCACCGGTCTTAGCGGGGGGTACAATGAGCAGTTCTTC. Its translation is CASTGLSGGYNEQFF.

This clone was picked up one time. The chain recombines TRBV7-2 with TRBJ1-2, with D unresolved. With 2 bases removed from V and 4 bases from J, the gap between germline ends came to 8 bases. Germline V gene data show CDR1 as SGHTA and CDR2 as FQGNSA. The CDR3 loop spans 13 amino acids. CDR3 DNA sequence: TGTGCCAGCAGCTTATTAGGAGGCTATGGCTACACCTTC. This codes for CASSLLGGYGYTF.

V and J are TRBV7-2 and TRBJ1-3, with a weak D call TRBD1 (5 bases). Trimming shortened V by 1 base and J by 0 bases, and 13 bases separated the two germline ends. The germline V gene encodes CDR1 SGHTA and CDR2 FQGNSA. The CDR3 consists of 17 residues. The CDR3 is CASSLVALGGSGNTIYF. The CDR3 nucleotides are TGTGCCAGCAGCTTAGTAGCTCTGGGGGGCTCTGGAAACACCATATATTTT.

CDR3 sequence (DNA): TGCGCCAGCAGCCAAGATGGTAGCGGGAGGGTGTTGGCAGATACGCAGTATTTT. The encoded protein is CASSQDGSGRVLADTQYF. This chain joins TRBV4-3 and TRBJ2-3; the match to TRBD2 covers 11 bases. CDR1 and CDR2 from the germline V gene are LGHNA and YSLEER. CDR3 length: 18 amino acids. J lost 4 bases, V lost 0 bases, and 9 bases had no gene match.

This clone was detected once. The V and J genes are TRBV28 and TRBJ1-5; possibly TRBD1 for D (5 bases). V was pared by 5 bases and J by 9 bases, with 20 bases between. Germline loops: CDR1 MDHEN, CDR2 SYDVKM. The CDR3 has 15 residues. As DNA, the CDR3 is TGTGCCAGCAGTATCCTCAGGGCCCCTCGCGGGCCCCAGCATTTT. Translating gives CASSILRAPRGPQHF.

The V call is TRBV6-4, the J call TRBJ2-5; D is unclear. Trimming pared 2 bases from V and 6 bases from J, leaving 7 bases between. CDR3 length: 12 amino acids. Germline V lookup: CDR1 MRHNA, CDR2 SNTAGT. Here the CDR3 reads CASSDRTKTQYF. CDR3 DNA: TGTGCCAGCAGTGACAGGACCAAGACCCAGTACTTC.

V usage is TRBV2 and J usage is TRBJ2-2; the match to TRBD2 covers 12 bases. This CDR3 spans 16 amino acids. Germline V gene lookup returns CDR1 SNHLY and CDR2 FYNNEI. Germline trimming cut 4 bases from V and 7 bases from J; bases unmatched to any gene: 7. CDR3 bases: TGTGCCAGCAGTGCAAGACTAGCGGGGGCGAACGGGGAGCTGTTTTTT. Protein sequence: CASSARLAGANGELFF. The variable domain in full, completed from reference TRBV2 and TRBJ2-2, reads EPEVTQTPSHQVTQMGQEVILRCVPISNHLYFYWYRQILGQKVEFLVSFYNNEISEKSEIFDDQFSVERPDGSNFTLKIRSTKLEDSAMYFCASSARLAGANGELFFGEGSRLTVL.

CDR3 sequence reads: CASSLMPGTSGITDTQYF. CDR3 coding DNA: TGTGCCAGCAGCTTAATGCCCGGGACTAGCGGGATCACAGATACGCAGTATTTT. The genes are TRBV11-2 and TRBJ2-3, with 13 bases matching TRBD2. The CDR3 is 18 residues long. The junction had 7 bases not matched to a gene; V was cut back by 2 bases and J by 2 bases. Germline-derived CDR1 and CDR2 are SGHAT and FQNNGV.

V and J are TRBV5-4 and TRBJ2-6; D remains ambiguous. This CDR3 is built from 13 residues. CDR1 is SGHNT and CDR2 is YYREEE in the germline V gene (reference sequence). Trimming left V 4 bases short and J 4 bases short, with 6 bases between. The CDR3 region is CASSRAGANVLTF. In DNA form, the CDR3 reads TGTGCCAGCAGCCGGGCCGGGGCCAACGTCCTGACTTTC. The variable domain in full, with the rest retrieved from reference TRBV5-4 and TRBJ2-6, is ETGVTQSPTHLIKTRGQQVTLRCSSQSGHNTVSWYQQALGQGPQFIFQYYREEENGRGNFPPRFSGLQFPNYSSELNVNALELDDSALYLCASSRAGANVLTFGAGSRLTVL.

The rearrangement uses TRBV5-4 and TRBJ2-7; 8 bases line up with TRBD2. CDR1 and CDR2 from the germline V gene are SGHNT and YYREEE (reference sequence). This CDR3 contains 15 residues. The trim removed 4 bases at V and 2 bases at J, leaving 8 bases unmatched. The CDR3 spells CASSIELAATYEQYF. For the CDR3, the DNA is TGTGCCAGCAGCATTGAACTAGCGGCCACCTACGAGCAGTACTTC.

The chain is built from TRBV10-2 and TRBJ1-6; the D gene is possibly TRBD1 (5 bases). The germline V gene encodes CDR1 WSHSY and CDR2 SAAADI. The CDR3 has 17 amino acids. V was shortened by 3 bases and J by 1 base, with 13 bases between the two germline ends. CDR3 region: CASSEPQGASYNSPLHF. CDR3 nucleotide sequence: TGCGCCAGCAGTGAACCCCAGGGAGCGTCCTATAATTCACCCCTCCACTTT.

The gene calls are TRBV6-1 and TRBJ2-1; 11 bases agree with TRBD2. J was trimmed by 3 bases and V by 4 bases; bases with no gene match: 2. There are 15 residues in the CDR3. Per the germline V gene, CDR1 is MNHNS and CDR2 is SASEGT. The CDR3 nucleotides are TGTGCCAGCAGTGGGGGGACTAGCGGCTACAATGAGCAGTTCTTC. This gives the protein CASSGGTSGYNEQFF.

This CDR3 is CASSPAAYNEQFF. The CDR3 nucleotides are TGTGCCAGCAGCCCAGCAGCCTACAATGAGCAGTTCTTC. The rearrangement uses TRBV5-4 and TRBJ2-1; D ambiguous. V lost 4 bases and J 2 bases, leaving 7 bases between the germline ends. CDR1 is SGHNT and CDR2 is YYREEE in the germline V gene (reference sequence). The CDR3 runs to 13 residues.

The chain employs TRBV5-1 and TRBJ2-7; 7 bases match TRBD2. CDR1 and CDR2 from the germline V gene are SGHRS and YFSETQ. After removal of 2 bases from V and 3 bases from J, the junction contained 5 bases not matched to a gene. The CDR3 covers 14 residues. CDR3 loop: CASSFEGRDYEQYF. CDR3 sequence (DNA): TGCGCCAGCAGCTTCGAGGGGAGGGACTACGAGCAGTACTTC.

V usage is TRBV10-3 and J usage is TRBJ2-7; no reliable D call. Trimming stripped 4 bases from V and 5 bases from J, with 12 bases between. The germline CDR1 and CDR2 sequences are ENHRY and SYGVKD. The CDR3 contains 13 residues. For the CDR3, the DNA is TGTGCCATCAGTGGGACCACCACGAACGAGCAGTACTTC. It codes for CAISGTTTNEQYF.

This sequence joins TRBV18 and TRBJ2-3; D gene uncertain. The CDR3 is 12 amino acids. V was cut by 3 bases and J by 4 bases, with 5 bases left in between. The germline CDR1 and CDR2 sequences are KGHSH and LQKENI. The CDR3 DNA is TGTGCCAGCTCACCCACATCAGATACGCAGTATTTT. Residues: CASSPTSDTQYF.

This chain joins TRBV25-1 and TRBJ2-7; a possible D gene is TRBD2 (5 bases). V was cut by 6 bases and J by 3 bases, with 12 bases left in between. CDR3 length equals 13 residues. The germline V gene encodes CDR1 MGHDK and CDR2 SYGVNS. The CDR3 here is CASSPAGGYEQYF. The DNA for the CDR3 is TGTGCCAGCAGCCCCGCCGGAGGCTACGAGCAGTACTTC.

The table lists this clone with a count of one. CDR3 DNA sequence: TGCGCCAGCAGCCAAGTTCTAGCCACGAACACTGAAGCTTTCTTT. This sequence encodes CASSQVLATNTEAFF. The chain employs TRBV4-1 and TRBJ1-1; no clear D. Germline CDR1 MGHRA, CDR2 YSYEKL. V was shortened by 1 base and J by 1 base, with 10 bases between the two germline ends. The CDR3 sequence is 15 residues long.

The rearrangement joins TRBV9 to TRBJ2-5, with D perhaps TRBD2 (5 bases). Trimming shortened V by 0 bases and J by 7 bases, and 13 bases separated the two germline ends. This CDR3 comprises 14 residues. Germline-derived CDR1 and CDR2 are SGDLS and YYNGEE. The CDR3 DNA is TGTGCCAGCAGCGTAGATAGGAGCGGTTTGACCCAGTACTTC. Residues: CASSVDRSGLTQYF.

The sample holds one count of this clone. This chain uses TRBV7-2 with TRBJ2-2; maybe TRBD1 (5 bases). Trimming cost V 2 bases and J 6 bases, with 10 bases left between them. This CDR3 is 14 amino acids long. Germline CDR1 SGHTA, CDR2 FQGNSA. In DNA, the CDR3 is TGTGCCAGCAGCTTACGTCAGGGTTCCGGGGAGCTGTTTTTT. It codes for CASSLRQGSGELFF.

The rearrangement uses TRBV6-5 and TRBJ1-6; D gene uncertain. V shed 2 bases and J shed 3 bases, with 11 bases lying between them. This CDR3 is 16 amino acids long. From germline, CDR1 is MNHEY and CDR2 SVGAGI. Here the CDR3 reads CASSYLEGYYNSPLHF. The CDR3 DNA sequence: TGTGCCAGCAGTTACCTGGAGGGCTACTATAATTCACCCCTCCACTTT.

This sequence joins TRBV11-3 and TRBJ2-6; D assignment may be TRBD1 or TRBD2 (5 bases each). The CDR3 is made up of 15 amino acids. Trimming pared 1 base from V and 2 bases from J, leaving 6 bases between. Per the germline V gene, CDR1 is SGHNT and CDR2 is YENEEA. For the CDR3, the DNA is TGTGCCAGCAGCTTAGGAGGGGCTGGGGCCAACGTCCTGACTTTC. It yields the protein CASSLGGAGANVLTF.

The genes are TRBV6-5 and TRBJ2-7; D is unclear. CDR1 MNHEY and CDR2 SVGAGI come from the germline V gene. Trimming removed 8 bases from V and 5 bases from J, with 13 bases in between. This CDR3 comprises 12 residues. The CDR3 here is CASPAPHHEQYF. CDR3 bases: TGTGCCAGCCCCGCCCCCCACCACGAGCAGTACTTC.

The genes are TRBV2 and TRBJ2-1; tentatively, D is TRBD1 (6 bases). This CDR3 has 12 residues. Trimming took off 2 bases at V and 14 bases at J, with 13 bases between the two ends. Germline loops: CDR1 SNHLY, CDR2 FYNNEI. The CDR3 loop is CASSESGVMEFF. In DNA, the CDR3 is TGTGCCAGCAGTGAATCAGGGGTCATGGAGTTCTTC.

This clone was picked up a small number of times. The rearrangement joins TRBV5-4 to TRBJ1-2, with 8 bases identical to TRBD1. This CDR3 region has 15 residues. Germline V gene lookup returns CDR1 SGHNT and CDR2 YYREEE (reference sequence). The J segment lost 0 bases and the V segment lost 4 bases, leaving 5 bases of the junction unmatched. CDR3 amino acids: CASSLQGAANYGYTF. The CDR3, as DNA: TGTGCCAGCAGCCTGCAGGGGGCCGCTAACTATGGCTACACCTTC.